This TCR beta chain was captured in a study of cytomegalovirus exposure and HLA in healthy donors. Germline V CDR1 and CDR2: SNHLY, FYNNEI. The CDR3 runs 14 residues. Remarks on this clone: Mismatch with germline at one junction end may stem from a read error.

The primer mix had 60 Vbeta and 13 Jbeta primers. TCRdb keeps only in-frame clones here, not all; method: immunoSEQ multiplex PCR. The data contain under 150,000 clones, about 72% of them singletons. Specimen: PBMCs. The V gene is TRBV2, the J gene TRBJ1-2; 8 nucleotides align to TRBD1. The origin of this receptor is a man between 60 and 70 years old in good health and CMV-seronegative. CDR3 amino acids: CASREDRGRDGYTF. Here the CDR3 DNA reads TGTGCCAGCAGGGAAGACAGGGGAAGGGATGGCTACACCTTC.